This T cell receptor (beta chain) was retrieved from a study of T-cell memory formation after mild COVID-19. Study observations and caveats: Researchers found some responding clones in pre-infection memory, a sign that cross-reactive memory joined. What remained unconfirmed was the SARS-CoV-2 specificity of second-wave clones peaking on day 37.

There are a few counts of this clonotype. Its antigen is currently unknown. UMIs and sample barcodes were carried by the TCR alpha and TCR beta cDNA libraries that 5'RACE produced using constant-segment primers. A single record per CDR3 protein comes from TCRdb applying MiXCR to the 5' RACE reads. The table has 350,000 to 450,000 distinct CDR3 sequences, approximately 15% seen once. This CDR3 has 11 residues. Between the trimmed V and J ends, which lost 10 bases and 5 bases, there was a span of 11 bases. The sequence was collected from a man younger than 30 who had mild COVID-19 (a few samples of this study predate the infection). Cell type and time point are not known. V is TRBV12-3 or TRBV12-4 and J is TRBJ1-1; D is possibly TRBD1 (6 bases). Sequencing was done on a sample of PBMCs or a T cell subset sorted from them (not recorded which). Here the CDR3 reads CATLRGTEAFF. CDR3 in DNA: TGTGCCACCCTAAGGGGGACTGAAGCTTTCTTT.